This TCR beta chain emerged from a study of T-cell reconstitution after alpha-beta-depleted transplantation in children. Study-wide findings and caveats: Alpha-beta T cells present about two months after transplant were reported to originate from several hundred expanded graft clones. From surviving recipient T cells and thymic progenitors came the high day-60 TCRbeta diversity observed in some patients. From newly produced T cells came most of the T-cell counts and diversity one year after transplant.

As to this clonotype: Its antigen remains unknown.

The CDR3 consists of 15 residues. With V trimmed by 5 bases and J by 3 bases, 6 bases remained unmatched. The germline V gene has CDR1 DFQATT and CDR2 SNEGSKA (reference sequence). Unique molecular identifiers were incorporated when the TCRbeta library was constructed. From the PCR reads, TCRdb called clonotypes with MiXCR, one entry per CDR3 protein. The sample shows approximately 230,000 distinct CDR3 sequences, 20% to 30% of them seen only once. The chain links TRBV20-1 to TRBJ2-7; 14 bases line up with TRBD2. The source material was PBMCs, mostly from graft donor cells, sampled 360 days after TCRalphabeta/CD19-depleted stem cell transplant. This clonotype was obtained from a female patient aged 2 to 10 who had a stem cell transplant for congenital amegakaryocytic thrombocytopenia, so the T cells may come from the graft donor. This chain's CDR3 is CSALGLAGAYYEQYF. CDR3 in DNA: TGCAGTGCTCTGGGACTAGCGGGGGCCTACTACGAGCAGTACTTC.